The 10 T cell receptor beta chains in this list originate from one sample, sequenced in a study of CD8 T cells in ankylosing spondylitis. TCRdb re-called the 5' RACE reads through MiXCR, storing one row per CDR3 protein. The data hold fewer than 130,000 distinct CDR3 sequences, with about 24% observed a single time. Sample: synovial fluid, either unsorted or a sorted T cell fraction (not recorded which). The receptors originated from a male donor with ankylosing spondylitis.

The chain joins TRBV6-1 to TRBJ2-3; 7 positions match TRBD1. This CDR3 is 16 amino acids long. Germline CDR1 and CDR2: MNHNS and SASEGT. The junction had 8 bases not matched to a gene; V was cut back by 5 bases and J by 0 bases. DNA for the CDR3: TGTGCCAGCAGTCTAACCGGGACAGACAGCACAGATACGCAGTATTTT. It codes for CASSLTGTDSTDTQYF.

The chain carries TRBV10-3 and TRBJ2-5; 12 nucleotides agree with TRBD2. This CDR3 is built from 15 residues. Losses at the gene ends were 8 bases for V and 5 bases for J; bases not matched to a gene: 9. Germline V gives CDR1 ENHRY, CDR2 SYGVKD. The CDR3 sequence is CAIRKTSGSRETQYF. CDR3 coding DNA: TGTGCCATCCGGAAGACTAGCGGGAGTAGGGAGACCCAGTACTTC.

This clonotype was counted a few times. V usage is TRBV7-2 and J usage is TRBJ2-1; 10 nucleotides line up with TRBD1. V dropped 5 bases and J dropped 4; count of bases not matched to a gene: 5. The length of the CDR3 is 15 residues. Germline loops: CDR1 SGHTA, CDR2 FQGNSA. DNA of the CDR3: TGTGCCAGCAGCCCGACGGGACAGGGGTACAATGAGCAGTTCTTC. It is translated as CASSPTGQGYNEQFF.

The rearrangement uses TRBV10-3 and TRBJ2-2, with TRBD1 matching over 9 bases. The CDR3 runs to 14 residues. The V segment lost 7 bases and the J segment 5 bases; nucleotides outside the gene matches: 5. The germline V gene encodes CDR1 ENHRY and CDR2 SYGVKD. The CDR3 DNA reads TGTGCCATCACCGGGACAGGGCGGACCGGGGAGCTGTTTTTT. Its translation: CAITGTGRTGELFF.

The chain is built from TRBV7-9 and TRBJ1-2; no clear D. Germline CDR1 reads SEHNR; CDR2 reads FQNEAQ (reference sequence). Trimming left V 7 bases short and J 6 bases short, with 12 bases between. This CDR3 spans 12 amino acids. DNA for the CDR3: TGTGCCAGCACCGCGCTGAGGGATGGCTACACCTTC. Amino acid sequence: CASTALRDGYTF.

This chain connects TRBV7-8 to TRBJ2-3; 14 bases align to TRBD2. CDR1 and CDR2 (germline): SGHVS, FQNEAQ. V lost 0 bases, J lost 4 bases, and 9 bases stayed unmatched. The CDR3 has 19 residues. This chain's CDR3 is CASSLAKSTGLAGADTQYF. In nucleotides, the CDR3 is TGTGCCAGCAGCTTAGCAAAGTCAACGGGACTAGCGGGAGCAGATACGCAGTATTTT. The full variable domain, with the rest looked up from reference TRBV7-8 and TRBJ2-3, is GAGVSQSPRYKVAKRGQDVALRCDPISGHVSLFWYQQALGQGPEFLTYFQNEAQLDKSGLPSDRFFAERPEGSVSTLKIQRTQQEDSAVYLCASSLAKSTGLAGADTQYFGPGTRLTVL.

This clonotype appeared a few times. The chain carries TRBV14 and TRBJ1-5, with D hard to call. V lost 1 base to trimming and J lost 0 bases, with 7 bases between them. CDR1 is SGHDN and CDR2 is FVKESK in the germline V gene. This CDR3 is built from 15 residues. The CDR3 sequence is CASSQGEFSNQPQHF. CDR3 coding DNA: TGTGCCAGCAGCCAAGGGGAGTTTAGCAATCAGCCCCAGCATTTT. Full variable domain (missing parts from reference TRBV14 and TRBJ1-5): EAGVTQFPSHSVIEKGQTVTLRCDPISGHDNLYWYRRVMGKEIKFLLHFVKESKQDESGMPNNRFLAERTGGTYSTLKVQPAELEDSGVYFCASSQGEFSNQPQHFGDGTRLSIL.

The CDR3 loop is CASSYRQDGPQHF. The CDR3 coding sequence is TGTGCCAGCAGCTATAGGCAAGACGGACCCCAGCATTTT. This sequence joins TRBV7-2 and TRBJ1-5; D uncertain. Germline CDR1 and CDR2: SGHTA and FQGNSA. The V and J ends lost 4 bases and 10 bases respectively, with 14 bases between them. The CDR3 extends over 13 amino acids.

The genes are TRBV5-1 and TRBJ2-4; 9 nucleotides line up with TRBD2. V dropped 4 bases and J dropped 1; count of bases not matched to a gene: 12. The CDR3 is 18 residues long. Germline V gene lookup returns CDR1 SGHRS and CDR2 YFSETQ. The CDR3 DNA reads TGCGCCAGCAGCGCGGGACTAGCCGGCGCTGGGGCCAAAAACATTCAGTACTTC. It codes for CASSAGLAGAGAKNIQYF.

V and J are TRBV28 and TRBJ1-1; D gene unclear. The V end lost 5 bases, the J end lost 0 bases, and 16 bases lay between the germline ends. The germline gives CDR1 MDHEN, CDR2 SYDVKM. CDR3 size: 16 residues. The CDR3 sequence: CASSLRLRFLNTEAFF. The CDR3, as DNA: TGTGCCAGCAGTCTCCGTCTCAGGTTCTTGAACACTGAAGCTTTCTTT.